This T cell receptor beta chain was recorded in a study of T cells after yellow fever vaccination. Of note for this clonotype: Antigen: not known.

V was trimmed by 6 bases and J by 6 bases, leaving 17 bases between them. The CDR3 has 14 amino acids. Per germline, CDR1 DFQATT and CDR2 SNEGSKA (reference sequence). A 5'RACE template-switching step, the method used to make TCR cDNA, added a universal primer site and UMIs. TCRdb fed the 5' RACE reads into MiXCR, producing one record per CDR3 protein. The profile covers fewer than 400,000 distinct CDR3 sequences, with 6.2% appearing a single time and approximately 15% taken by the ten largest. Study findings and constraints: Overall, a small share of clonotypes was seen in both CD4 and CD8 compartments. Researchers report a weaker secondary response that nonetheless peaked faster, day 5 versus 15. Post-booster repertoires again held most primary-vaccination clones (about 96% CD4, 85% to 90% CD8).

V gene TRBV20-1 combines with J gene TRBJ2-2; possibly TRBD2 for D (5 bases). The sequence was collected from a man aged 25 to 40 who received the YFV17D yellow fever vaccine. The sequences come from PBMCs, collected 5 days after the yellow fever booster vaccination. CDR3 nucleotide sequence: TGCAGTGCAAACAACGCCCTAGCTGCCGGGGAGCTGTTTTTT. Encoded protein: CSANNALAAGELFF.